Each of the 5 T cell receptor beta chains below was sequenced from the same sample in a study of blood T cell repertoires in COVID-19. The method was immunoSEQ multiplex PCR; TCRdb's version includes in-frame clones alone and lacks a portion of them. The table shows about 75,000 clones, with approximately 79% occurring only once. Input material: peripheral blood. The receptors were gathered from a woman older than 75 with active or convalescent COVID-19.

The chain employs TRBV6-5 and TRBJ1-6; D unresolved. Germline V CDR1 and CDR2: MNHEY, SVGAGI. V shed 0 bases and J shed 9 bases, with 15 bases lying between them. The CDR3 loop spans 16 amino acids. CDR3 coding DNA: TGTGCCAGCAGTTACTCTTCCCTAGCCGGCGGTTCACCCCTCCACTTT. It specifies CASSYSSLAGGSPLHF.

Comments on this clone: One junction end disagrees with the germline gene, perhaps due to a read error. This rearrangement joins TRBV3-1 (or the pseudogene TRBV3-2) to TRBJ1-1; D possibly corresponds to TRBD1 (5 bases). The germline gives CDR1 LGHDT, CDR2 YNNKEL (reference sequence). The CDR3 runs to 13 residues. As DNA, the CDR3 is TGTGCTAGCACCCGCTGGGGGGGACCTGAAGCTTTCTTT. Translated: CASTRWGGPEAFF.

The chain uses TRBV29-1 and TRBJ1-5; D gene ambiguous. The germline V gene has CDR1 SQVTM and CDR2 ANQGSEA. Trimming pared 6 bases from V and 9 bases from J, leaving 15 bases between. This CDR3 contains 12 residues. The CDR3 coding sequence is TGCAGCGTCCAAGAGGGCCAAGGGCCCCAGCATTTT. Translation gives CSVQEGQGPQHF.

CDR3 sequence reads: CAISEPGQSYEQYF. The CDR3, as DNA: TGTGCCATCAGTGAGCCGGGACAGTCCTACGAGCAGTACTTC. The chain couples TRBV10-3 to TRBJ2-7; 7 bases align to TRBD1. Trimming took 2 bases from V and 1 from J; bases not matched to a gene: 2. The CDR3 is 14 residues long. CDR1 and CDR2 (germline): ENHRY, SYGVKD.

The V gene is TRBV27, the J gene TRBJ2-3; TRBD2 is a possible D gene (6 bases). This CDR3 spans 14 amino acids. Germline-derived CDR1 and CDR2 are MNHEY and SMNVEV (reference sequence). The ends were cut back, 6 bases at V and 9 bases at J, with 19 bases in the middle. CDR3 nucleotide sequence: TGTGCCAGCAGGGGTACTGGGCGTCGGGGGACGCAGTATTTT. Translating it yields CASRGTGRRGTQYF.